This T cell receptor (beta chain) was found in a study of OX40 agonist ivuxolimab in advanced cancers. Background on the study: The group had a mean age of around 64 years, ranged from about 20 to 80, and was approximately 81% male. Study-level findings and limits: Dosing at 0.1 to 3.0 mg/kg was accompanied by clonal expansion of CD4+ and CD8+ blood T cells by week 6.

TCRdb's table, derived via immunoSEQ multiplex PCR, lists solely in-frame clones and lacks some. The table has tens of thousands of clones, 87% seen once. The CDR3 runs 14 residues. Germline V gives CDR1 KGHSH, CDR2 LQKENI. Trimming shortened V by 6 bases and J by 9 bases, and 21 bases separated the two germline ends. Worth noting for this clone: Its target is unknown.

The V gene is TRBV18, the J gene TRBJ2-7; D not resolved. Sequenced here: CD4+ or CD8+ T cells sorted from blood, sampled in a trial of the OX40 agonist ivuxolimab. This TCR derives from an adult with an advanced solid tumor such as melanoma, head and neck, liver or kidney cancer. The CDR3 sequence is CASSPITLRTVQYF. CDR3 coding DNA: TGTGCCAGCTCGCCGATTACTTTACGAACGGTGCAGTACTTC. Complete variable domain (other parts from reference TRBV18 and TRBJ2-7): NAGVMQNPRHLVRRRGQEARLRCSPMKGHSHVYWYRQLPEEGLKFMVYLQKENIIDESGMPKERFSAEFPKEGPSILRIQQVVRGDSAAYFCASSPITLRTVQYFGPGTRLTVT.